Following are 5 T cell receptor beta chains from one sample sequenced in a study of blood T cell repertoires in COVID-19. Profiling relied on immunoSEQ multiplex PCR, and the TCRdb table lists in-frame clones only, not all of them. This sample has some 75,000 clones; about 89% occur once, and the top ten carry around 0.6%. Sequenced input: peripheral blood. All receptors derive from a man in his sixties with acute or convalescent COVID-19.

The chain uses TRBV7-9 and TRBJ2-7, with 8 bases lining up with TRBD2. V shed 3 bases, J shed 5 bases, and the junction held 12 bases outside the gene matches. Germline assignment: CDR1 SEHNR and CDR2 FQNEAQ (reference sequence). CDR3 length: 16 amino acids. The CDR3 reads CASSLYGGTRPHEQYF. CDR3 in DNA: TGTGCCAGCAGCTTGTACGGCGGGACTAGGCCCCACGAGCAGTACTTC.

V and J are TRBV20-1 and TRBJ2-7; perhaps TRBD1 as D (6 bases). Germline CDR1 and CDR2: DFQATT and SNEGSKA (reference sequence). Trimming left V 5 bases short and J 8 bases short, with 13 bases between. The CDR3 loop spans 11 amino acids. The CDR3 nucleotides are TGCAGTGCTGAGACAGGTGAGAAGCAGTACTTC. Encoded protein: CSAETGEKQYF.

V and J are TRBV5-1 and TRBJ2-2, with TRBD2 as a possible D gene (6 bases). The V gene's germline CDR1 is SGHRS and CDR2 YFSETQ. Trimming left V 0 bases short and J 4 bases short, with 10 bases between. The CDR3 sequence is 15 residues long. The CDR3 nucleotides are TGCGCCAGCAGCTTGGCGGGAGCGGGCACCGGGGAGCTGTTTTTT. It codes for CASSLAGAGTGELFF.

This clone was detected only once. The chain employs TRBV5-1 and TRBJ2-3, with 9 bases identical to TRBD2. Germline assignment: CDR1 SGHRS and CDR2 YFSETQ. This CDR3 comprises 16 residues. The trim removed 0 bases at V and 3 bases at J, leaving 5 bases unmatched. The CDR3 sequence is CASSLAGGRATDTQYF. The CDR3 nucleotides are TGCGCCAGCAGCTTGGCCGGCGGGAGGGCGACAGATACGCAGTATTTT.

The chain carries TRBV7-2 and TRBJ1-4; 9 nucleotides agree with TRBD1. The ends lost 5 bases at V and 8 bases at J; junction bases unmatched: 6. The CDR3 has 14 residues. Germline V lookup: CDR1 SGHTA, CDR2 FQGNSA. The CDR3 DNA is TGTGCCAGCAGCGACAACAGGGGGCTAGAAAAACTGTTTTTT. Translated, it gives CASSDNRGLEKLFF.